Reported below is one T cell receptor (beta chain). Time point denoted: newly diagnosed GD, antithyroid drugs for less than 3 months. RNA from PBMCs was the source of the TCR library. Relying on iRepertoire HTBI primers and Arm-PCR of CDR3 regions, the team built TCR beta libraries. Each CDR3 protein gets one entry after TCRdb re-called the multiplex PCR reads with MiXCR. The sample records roughly 610,000 distinct CDR3 sequences, roughly 15% being singletons. These data originate in a study of regulatory T cells in long-lasting Graves disease. Germline CDR1 reads SGDLS; CDR2 reads YYNGEE. V lost 0 bases to trimming and J lost 5 bases, with 11 bases between them. The CDR3 contains 15 residues. The same sample was also used in a study of T cells in Graves' hyperthyroidism and ophthalmopathy. That paper adds: Calling Graves' hyperthyroidism stable meant ophthalmopathy did not progress within 18 months. The model's output predicted ophthalmopathy at a median of about 5.9 months prior to onset.

This TCR was sampled from a woman aged 30 to 39 with Graves disease. The starting material was peripheral blood mononuclear cells (PBMCs), obtained at new diagnosis, from a patient treated with antithyroid drugs. The chain uses TRBV9 and TRBJ2-2; D remains unclear. The CDR3 reads CASSVATSLTGELFF. CDR3 coding DNA: TGTGCCAGCAGCGTAGCTACAAGTTTGACCGGGGAGCTGTTTTTT.